The 23 T cell receptor beta chains given below trace back to one sample, sequenced in a study of T cells in Graves' hyperthyroidism and ophthalmopathy (dated by TCRdb to about 2019). Libraries were built with multiplex PCR. The reads were generated on an Illumina HiSeq 2000. TCR beta CDR3 regions were amplified from RNA transcripts. A first-round RT-PCR of the TCR CDR3 used the HTBI primer set with the Qiagen OneStep RT-PCR kit. TCRdb handled the public reads itself, with Q25 trimming in fastp and clone calling in MiXCR, and kept productive beta chains. Entries that share a CDR3 protein sequence are merged under the most common genes and DNA. This sample lists 250,000 to 300,000 distinct CDR3 sequences; around 19% were detected once. The top ten constitute under 45% of the sample. Sequencing input: blood. These receptors were taken from a middle-aged man with Graves' ophthalmopathy.

This chain joins TRBV6-1 and TRBJ2-5, with a weak D call TRBD2 (6 bases). Germline CDR1 reads MNHNS; CDR2 reads SASEGT. The V end lost 7 bases, the J end lost 5 bases, and 17 bases lay between the germline ends. The CDR3 is 14 amino acids. The CDR3 is CASNRPGRGETQYF. CDR3 in DNA: TGTGCCAGCAACCGCCCCGGACGGGGGGAGACCCAGTACTTC.

The table lists this clonotype with many counts. The V call is TRBV20-1, the J call TRBJ2-7; 8 bases match TRBD2. This CDR3 is built from 15 residues. Germline assignment: CDR1 DFQATT and CDR2 SNEGSKA (reference sequence). Losses at the gene ends were 0 bases for V and 4 bases for J; bases not matched to a gene: 8. The chain's CDR3 is CSAREGLAGKYEQYF. CDR3 DNA: TGCAGTGCTAGAGAGGGCCTAGCGGGTAAATACGAGCAGTACTTC.

This clonotype occurred many times. The chain is built from TRBV11-2 and TRBJ2-5, with 9 bases aligning to TRBD1. This CDR3 is built from 14 residues. The V segment lost 7 bases and the J segment 7 bases; nucleotides outside the gene matches: 10. Germline loops: CDR1 SGHAT, CDR2 FQNNGV. CDR3 loop: CASTVPGQGVTQYF. The DNA of the CDR3 is TGTGCCAGCACGGTCCCGGGACAGGGAGTGACCCAGTACTTC.

With regard to this clonotype: One base away lies a much larger clone, so this may be a sequencing read error. The conserved phenylalanine or tryptophan is not found at the CDR3 terminus, so this likely reflects a read error. The chain uses TRBV11-2 and TRBJ2-1; D possibly corresponds to TRBD1 (6 bases). This CDR3 comprises 15 residues. Looked up from germline, CDR1 is SGHAT and CDR2 is FQNNGV. Between the trimmed V and J ends, which lost 4 bases and 8 bases, there was a span of 18 bases. CDR3 residues: CASSSLQGRPHEQFS. CDR3 DNA sequence: TGTGCCAGCAGCTCCCTCCAGGGGCGTCCTCATGAGCAGTTCTCC.

This clonotype appeared once. V usage is TRBV4-1 and J usage is TRBJ1-1; no clear D gene. The V gene lost 0 bases and the J gene lost 1 base, with 6 bases spanning the gap. Germline assignment: CDR1 MGHRA and CDR2 YSYEKL. This CDR3 contains 14 residues. The CDR3 here is CASSQDAGNTEAFF. The CDR3 DNA is TGCGCCAGCAGCCAAGATGCAGGGAACACTGAAGCTTTCTTT.

The chain employs TRBV19 and TRBJ1-1; maybe TRBD1 (5 bases). Between the trimmed V and J ends, which lost 2 bases and 0 bases, there was a span of 10 bases. This CDR3 spans 15 amino acids. The germline gives CDR1 LNHDA, CDR2 SQIVND (reference sequence). CDR3 loop: CASSISPGMNTEAFF. The CDR3 nucleotides are TGTGCCAGTAGTATATCTCCAGGGATGAACACTGAAGCTTTCTTT.

The J gene is TRBJ1-1, the V gene TRBV29-1, with TRBD1 matching 7 bases. This CDR3 contains 13 residues. With 7 bases clipped from V and 0 bases from J, the junction kept 5 bases outside the gene matches. Germline V lookup: CDR1 SQVTM, CDR2 ANQGSEA. CDR3 DNA: TGCAGCGCAACGGGACAGATGAACACTGAAGCTTTCTTT. This encodes CSATGQMNTEAFF.

This clonotype has at least ten counts. This rearrangement joins TRBV6-2 or TRBV6-3 to TRBJ1-6; 7 bases are a match to TRBD1. Germline CDR1 is MNHEY and CDR2 is SVGEGT. The V gene end was trimmed by 6 bases and the J gene end by 10 bases; junction bases not matched to a gene: 6. This CDR3 comprises 13 residues. CDR3 nucleotides: TGTGCCAGCAGGCGACAGGGTTACTCACCCCTCCACTTT. It specifies CASRRQGYSPLHF.

This clonotype showed up many times. The chain couples TRBV6-5 to TRBJ2-7; 10 nucleotides agree with TRBD2. This CDR3 comprises 17 residues. With 0 bases clipped from V and 3 bases from J, the junction kept 8 bases outside the gene matches. Per the germline V gene, CDR1 is MNHEY and CDR2 is SVGAGI. The CDR3 coding sequence is TGTGCCAGCAGTTACTCCATAAGCGGGAGGGGATTCTACGAGCAGTACTTC. Translation gives CASSYSISGRGFYEQYF.

This chain joins TRBV9 and TRBJ2-5, with a tentative D call TRBD1 (6 bases). Germline V gene data show CDR1 as SGDLS and CDR2 as YYNGEE. Trimming took off 0 bases at V and 4 bases at J, with 10 bases between the two ends. The CDR3 has 14 residues. The CDR3 DNA reads as TGTGCCAGCAGCGTAGAATGGGGGCGAGAGACCCAGTACTTC. Its protein product is CASSVEWGRETQYF.

This clonotype has a handful of counts. The V and J genes are TRBV6-1 and TRBJ2-1, with TRBD2 matching 7 bases. Per the germline V gene, CDR1 is MNHNS and CDR2 is SASEGT. The CDR3 is 15 amino acids. Germline trimming cut 8 bases from V and 2 bases from J; bases unmatched to any gene: 9. The CDR3 region is CASEGRSGAYNEQFF. The CDR3 nucleotides are TGTGCCAGCGAAGGGAGGAGCGGGGCCTACAATGAGCAGTTCTTC.

The V gene is TRBV10-3, the J gene TRBJ2-7; tentative D call: TRBD1 (5 bases). This CDR3 comprises 13 residues. Germline V gene lookup returns CDR1 ENHRY and CDR2 SYGVKD. The germline V and J ends were trimmed by 6 bases and 2 bases, with 11 bases remaining between them. The CDR3 region is CAIRTENAYEQYF. In DNA form, the CDR3 reads TGTGCCATCAGGACAGAGAATGCCTACGAGCAGTACTTC.

This clonotype is a singleton in its sample. The chain employs TRBV6-2 or TRBV6-3 and TRBJ1-2; D is unclear. CDR1 and CDR2 from the germline V gene are MNHEY and SVGEGT. This CDR3 is 14 amino acids long. Trimming removed 7 bases at V and 0 bases at J, with 12 bases between. The CDR3 is CASKLGGPNYGYTF. Here the CDR3 DNA reads TGTGCCAGCAAACTAGGAGGTCCTAACTATGGCTACACCTTC.

The chain has TRBV7-9 and TRBJ2-1; D is undetermined. V was cut by 3 bases and J by 8 bases, with 11 bases left in between. The CDR3 extends over 13 amino acids. The germline CDR1 and CDR2 sequences are SEHNR and FQNEAQ (reference sequence). The CDR3 DNA is TGTGCCAGCAGCTTGAAACACACGGATGAGCAGTTCTTC. Translating it yields CASSLKHTDEQFF.

This clonotype appeared many times. The chain has TRBV2 and TRBJ1-5, with D perhaps TRBD1 (5 bases). Trimming stripped 6 bases from V and 0 bases from J, with 12 bases between. The CDR3 is 15 amino acids. Germline V gene data show CDR1 as SNHLY and CDR2 as FYNNEI. The DNA of the CDR3 is TGTGCCAGCAGGGGGGGGGTTAATAGCAATCAGCCCCAGCATTTT. It codes for CASRGGVNSNQPQHF.

A few counts support this clonotype. V and J are TRBV7-2 and TRBJ2-5; 7 bases align to TRBD2. The CDR3 sequence is 14 residues long. Germline CDR1 SGHTA, CDR2 FQGNSA. Losses at the gene ends were 7 bases for V and 4 bases for J; bases not matched to a gene: 9. CDR3 in amino acids: CASINGRPGETQYF. Written as DNA, the CDR3 is TGTGCCAGCATCAACGGGAGGCCGGGAGAGACCCAGTACTTC.

A few counts support this clonotype. The gene calls are TRBV19 and TRBJ2-2; D possibly matches TRBD1 or TRBD2 (5 bases each). This CDR3 contains 14 residues. V lost 4 bases and J lost 2, with 8 bases in between. Germline loops: CDR1 LNHDA, CDR2 SQIVND (reference sequence). CDR3 coding DNA: TGTGCCAGTAGTAGAGGGGTAAACACCGGGGAGCTGTTTTTT. Its protein product is CASSRGVNTGELFF.

The chain has TRBV6-5 and TRBJ2-7; D might be TRBD2 (7 bases). V was shortened by 2 bases and J by 5 bases, with 19 bases between the two germline ends. The germline CDR1 and CDR2 sequences are MNHEY and SVGAGI. This CDR3 has 16 amino acids. In DNA form, the CDR3 reads TGTGCCAGCAGTTACCGCCCCGGAGGGGGGGGACACGAGCAGTACTTC. Residues: CASSYRPGGGGHEQYF.

The chain links TRBV5-1 to TRBJ2-1; the D gene is possibly TRBD1 (7 bases). The CDR3 spans 13 residues. Between the trimmed V and J ends, which lost 4 bases and 8 bases, there was a span of 13 bases. Germline V gene lookup returns CDR1 SGHRS and CDR2 YFSETQ. The CDR3 is CASSRQGEDEQFF. The CDR3 DNA sequence: TGCGCCAGCAGCCGGCAGGGGGAGGATGAGCAGTTCTTC.

The chain has TRBV6-1 and TRBJ2-5; 8 bases line up with TRBD2. V lost 7 bases to trimming and J lost 5 bases; unmatched junction nucleotides: 12. CDR1 and CDR2 from the germline V gene are MNHNS and SASEGT. The CDR3 runs 15 residues. The CDR3 region is CASIYVLAGPETQYF. The CDR3 bases are TGTGCCAGCATATATGTGCTAGCGGGCCCGGAGACCCAGTACTTC.

This clonotype was detected a few times. The genes are TRBV9 and TRBJ2-3; D possibly corresponds to TRBD1 (5 bases). Germline V gene sequence: CDR1 SGDLS, CDR2 YYNGEE. The CDR3 is made up of 14 amino acids. Trimming took 0 bases from V and 4 from J, leaving 9 bases between them. The CDR3 sequence: CASSVEGNADTQYF. The CDR3 bases are TGTGCCAGCAGCGTAGAGGGGAATGCAGATACGCAGTATTTT.

This clonotype was detected many times. The CDR3, as DNA: TGTGCCAGCAGTTTACCCACATGGGGACCACCCTATGGCTACACCTTC. Translation gives CASSLPTWGPPYGYTF. V and J are TRBV28 and TRBJ1-2, with TRBD1 as a possible D gene (5 bases). V was clipped by 2 bases and J by 4 bases, with 17 bases between them. The CDR3 spans 16 residues. Germline V gene data show CDR1 as MDHEN and CDR2 as SYDVKM.

This chain joins TRBV2 and TRBJ2-1; TRBD2 matches 9 bases. The CDR3 has 17 residues. V shed 7 bases, J shed 0 bases, and the junction held 10 bases outside the gene matches. Germline V gene sequence: CDR1 SNHLY, CDR2 FYNNEI. The CDR3 here is CASKVAGGRSSYNEQFF. For the CDR3, the DNA is TGTGCCAGCAAGGTGGCGGGAGGGCGGAGCTCCTACAATGAGCAGTTCTTC.